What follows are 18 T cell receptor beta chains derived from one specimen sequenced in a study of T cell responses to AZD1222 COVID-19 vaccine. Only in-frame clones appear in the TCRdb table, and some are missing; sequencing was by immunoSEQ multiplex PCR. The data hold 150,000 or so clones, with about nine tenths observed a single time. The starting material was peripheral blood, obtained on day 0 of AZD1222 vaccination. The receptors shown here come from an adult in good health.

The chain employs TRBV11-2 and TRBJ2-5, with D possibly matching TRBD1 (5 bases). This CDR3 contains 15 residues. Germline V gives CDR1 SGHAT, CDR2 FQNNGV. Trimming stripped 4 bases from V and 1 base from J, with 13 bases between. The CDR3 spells CASSSDSGIQETQYF. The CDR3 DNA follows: TGTGCCAGCAGCTCCGACAGTGGGATCCAAGAGACCCAGTACTTC.

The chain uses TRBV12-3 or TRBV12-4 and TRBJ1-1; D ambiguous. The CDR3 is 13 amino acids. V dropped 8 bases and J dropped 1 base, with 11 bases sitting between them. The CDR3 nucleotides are TGTGCCAGCGGCCCCGTCCCGAACACTGAAGCTTTCTTT. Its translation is CASGPVPNTEAFF.

The CDR3 DNA is TGTGCCAGCAGTTTAAGAGGGGTAGAATGGGCCTACACCTTC. This encodes CASSLRGVEWAYTF. The chain joins TRBV28 to TRBJ1-2, with D possibly being TRBD1 (5 bases). Germline V CDR1 and CDR2: MDHEN, SYDVKM. Trimming shortened V by 2 bases and J by 10 bases, and 17 bases separated the two germline ends. The CDR3 length is 14 residues.

The chain's CDR3 is CASMIYRGDGYTF. The CDR3 DNA follows: TGTGCCAGCATGATCTACAGGGGAGATGGCTACACCTTC. V and J are TRBV7-2 and TRBJ1-2, with TRBD1 matching over 7 bases. Germline V lookup: CDR1 SGHTA, CDR2 FQGNSA. The ends lost 7 bases at V and 6 bases at J; junction bases unmatched: 8. The CDR3 runs 13 residues.

As DNA, the CDR3 is TGTGCCAGCAGCTTGGCGGCAGCCTGGGGCTTCTATGGCTACACCTTC. Translating it yields CASSLAAAWGFYGYTF. V is TRBV5-6 and J is TRBJ1-2; possible D gene TRBD1, 5 bases. This CDR3 is built from 16 residues. V dropped 0 bases and J dropped 4 bases, with 16 bases sitting between them. CDR1 SGHDT and CDR2 YYEEEE come from the germline V gene.

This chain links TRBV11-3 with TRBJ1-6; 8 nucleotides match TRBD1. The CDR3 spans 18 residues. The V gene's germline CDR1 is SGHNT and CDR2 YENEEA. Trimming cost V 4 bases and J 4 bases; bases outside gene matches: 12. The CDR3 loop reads CASSSVQGANIYNSPLHF. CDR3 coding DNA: TGTGCCAGCAGCTCGGTTCAGGGGGCGAATATTTATAATTCACCCCTCCACTTT.

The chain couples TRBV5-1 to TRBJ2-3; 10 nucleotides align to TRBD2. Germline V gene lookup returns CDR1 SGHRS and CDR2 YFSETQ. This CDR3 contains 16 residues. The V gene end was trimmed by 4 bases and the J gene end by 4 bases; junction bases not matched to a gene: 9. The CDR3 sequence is CASSQKLAGLADTQYF. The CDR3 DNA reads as TGCGCCAGCAGCCAGAAACTAGCGGGGTTGGCAGATACGCAGTATTTT.

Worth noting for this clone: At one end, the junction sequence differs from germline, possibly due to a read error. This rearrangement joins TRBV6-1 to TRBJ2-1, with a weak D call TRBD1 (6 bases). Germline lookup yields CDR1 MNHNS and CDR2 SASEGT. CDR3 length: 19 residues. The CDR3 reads CASTESETVFPRGYNEQFF. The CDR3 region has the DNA TGTGCCAGCACTGAATCGGAGACAGTTTTCCCGAGGGGGTACAATGAGCAGTTCTTC.

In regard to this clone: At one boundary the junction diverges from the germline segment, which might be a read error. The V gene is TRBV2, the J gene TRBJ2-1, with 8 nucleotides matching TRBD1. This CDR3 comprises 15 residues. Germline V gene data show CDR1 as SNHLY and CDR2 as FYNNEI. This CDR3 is CATSPQTGGRNEQFF. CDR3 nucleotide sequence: TGTGCCACCAGTCCGCAAACAGGGGGTAGGAATGAGCAGTTCTTC.

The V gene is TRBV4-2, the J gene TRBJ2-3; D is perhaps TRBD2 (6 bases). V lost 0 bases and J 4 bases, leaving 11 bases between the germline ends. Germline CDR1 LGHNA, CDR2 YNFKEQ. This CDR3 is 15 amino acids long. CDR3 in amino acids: CASSQEGGGSDTQYF. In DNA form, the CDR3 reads TGTGCCAGCAGCCAAGAGGGGGGAGGATCAGATACGCAGTATTTT.

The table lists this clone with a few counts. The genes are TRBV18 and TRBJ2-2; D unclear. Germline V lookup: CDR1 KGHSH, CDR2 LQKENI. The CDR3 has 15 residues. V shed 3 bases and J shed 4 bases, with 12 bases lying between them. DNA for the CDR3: TGTGCCAGCTCACCCCGAGGTGGTGGCACCGGGGAGCTGTTTTTT. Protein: CASSPRGGGTGELFF. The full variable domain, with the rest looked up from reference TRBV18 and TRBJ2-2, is NAGVMQNPRHLVRRRGQEARLRCSPMKGHSHVYWYRQLPEEGLKFMVYLQKENIIDESGMPKERFSAEFPKEGPSILRIQQVVRGDSAAYFCASSPRGGGTGELFFGEGSRLTVL.

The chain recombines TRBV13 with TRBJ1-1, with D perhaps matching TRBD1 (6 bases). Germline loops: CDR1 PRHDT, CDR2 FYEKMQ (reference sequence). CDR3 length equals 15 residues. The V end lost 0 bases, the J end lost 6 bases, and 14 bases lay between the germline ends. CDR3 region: CASSLGRARGPEAFF. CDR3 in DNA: TGTGCCAGCAGCTTAGGCCGGGCCAGGGGCCCTGAAGCTTTCTTT.

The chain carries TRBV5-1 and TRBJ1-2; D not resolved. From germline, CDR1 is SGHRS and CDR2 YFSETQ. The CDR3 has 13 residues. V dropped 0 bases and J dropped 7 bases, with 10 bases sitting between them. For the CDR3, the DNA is TGCGCCAGCAGCTTGGGTTCGGGGTCTGGCTACACCTTC. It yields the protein CASSLGSGSGYTF. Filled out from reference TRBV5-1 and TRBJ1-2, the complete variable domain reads KAGVTQTPRYLIKTRGQQVTLSCSPISGHRSVSWYQQTPGQGLQFLFEYFSETQRNKGNFPGRFSGRQFSNSRSEMNVSTLELGDSALYLCASSLGSGSGYTFGSGTRLTVV.

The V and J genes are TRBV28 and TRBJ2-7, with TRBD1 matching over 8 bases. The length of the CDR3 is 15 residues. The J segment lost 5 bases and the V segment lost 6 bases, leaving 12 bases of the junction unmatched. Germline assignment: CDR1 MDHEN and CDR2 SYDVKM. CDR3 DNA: TGTGCCAGCAGAAGCGTTCGCAGGGGGCTTAACGAGCAGTACTTC. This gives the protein CASRSVRRGLNEQYF.

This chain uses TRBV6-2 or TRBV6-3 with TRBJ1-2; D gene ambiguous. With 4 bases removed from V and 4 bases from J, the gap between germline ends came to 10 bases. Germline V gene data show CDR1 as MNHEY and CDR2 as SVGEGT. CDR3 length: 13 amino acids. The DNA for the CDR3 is TGTGCCAGCAGTTCCCGATTGGGCTATGGCTACACCTTC. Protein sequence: CASSSRLGYGYTF.

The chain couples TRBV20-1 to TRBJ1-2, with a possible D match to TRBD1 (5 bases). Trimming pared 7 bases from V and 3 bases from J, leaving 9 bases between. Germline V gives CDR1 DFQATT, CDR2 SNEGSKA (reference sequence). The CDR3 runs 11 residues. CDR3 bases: TGCAGTGTGACAGAGGACTATGGCTACACCTTC. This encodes CSVTEDYGYTF.

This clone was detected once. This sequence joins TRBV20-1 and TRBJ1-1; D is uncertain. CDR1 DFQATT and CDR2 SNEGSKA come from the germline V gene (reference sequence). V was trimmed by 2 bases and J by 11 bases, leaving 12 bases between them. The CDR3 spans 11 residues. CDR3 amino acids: CSARIGVGAFF. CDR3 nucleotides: TGCAGTGCTAGAATCGGGGTTGGCGCTTTCTTT.

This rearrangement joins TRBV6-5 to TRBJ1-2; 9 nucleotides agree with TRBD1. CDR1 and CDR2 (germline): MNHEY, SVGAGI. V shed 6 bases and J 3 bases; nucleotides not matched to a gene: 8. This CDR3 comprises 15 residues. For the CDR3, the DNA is TGTGCCAGCAGCGCTTCCCGACAGGGGGACTATGGCTACACCTTC. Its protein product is CASSASRQGDYGYTF.